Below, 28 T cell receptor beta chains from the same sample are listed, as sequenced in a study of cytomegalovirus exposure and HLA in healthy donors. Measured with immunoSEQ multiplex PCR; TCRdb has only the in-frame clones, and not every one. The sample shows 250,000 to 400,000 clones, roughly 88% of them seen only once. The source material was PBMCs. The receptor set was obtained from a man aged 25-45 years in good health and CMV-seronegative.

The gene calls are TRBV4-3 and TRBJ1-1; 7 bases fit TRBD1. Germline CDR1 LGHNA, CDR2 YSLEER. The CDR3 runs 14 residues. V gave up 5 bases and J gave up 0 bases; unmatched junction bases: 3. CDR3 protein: CASSWGQLNTEAFF. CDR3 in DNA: TGCGCCAGCAGCTGGGGACAGCTGAACACTGAAGCTTTCTTT.

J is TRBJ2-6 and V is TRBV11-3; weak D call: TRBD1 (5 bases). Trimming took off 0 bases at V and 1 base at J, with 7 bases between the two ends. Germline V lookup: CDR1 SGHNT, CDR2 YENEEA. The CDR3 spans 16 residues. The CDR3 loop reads CASSLDRGSGANVLTF. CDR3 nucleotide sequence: TGTGCCAGCAGCTTAGATAGGGGATCTGGGGCCAACGTCCTGACTTTC. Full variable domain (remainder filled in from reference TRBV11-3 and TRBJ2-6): EAGVVQSPRYKIIEKKQPVAFWCNPISGHNTLYWYLQNLGQGPELLIRYENEEAVDDSQLPKDRFSAERLKGVDSTLKIQPAELGDSAVYLCASSLDRGSGANVLTFGAGSRLTVL.

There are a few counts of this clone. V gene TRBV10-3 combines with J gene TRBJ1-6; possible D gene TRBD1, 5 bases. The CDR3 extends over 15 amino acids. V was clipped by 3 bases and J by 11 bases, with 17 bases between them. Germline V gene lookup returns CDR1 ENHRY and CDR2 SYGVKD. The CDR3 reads CAISDHAGGLAPLHF. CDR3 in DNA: TGTGCCATCAGTGATCACGCGGGGGGGTTAGCACCCCTCCACTTT.

The CDR3 DNA sequence: TGTGCCAGCAGCCAAGATTTTACAGGGGTCATACCCCTCCACTTT. It yields the protein CASSQDFTGVIPLHF. The rearrangement uses TRBV4-2 and TRBJ1-6; 7 positions agree with TRBD1. Germline V lookup: CDR1 LGHNA, CDR2 YNFKEQ. This CDR3 contains 15 residues. The junction had 8 bases not matched to a gene; V was cut back by 0 bases and J by 12 bases.

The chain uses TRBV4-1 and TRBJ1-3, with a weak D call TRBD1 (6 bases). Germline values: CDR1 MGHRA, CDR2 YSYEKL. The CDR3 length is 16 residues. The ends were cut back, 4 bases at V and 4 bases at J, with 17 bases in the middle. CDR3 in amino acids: CASSRDRTVAGNTIYF. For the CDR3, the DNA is TGCGCCAGCAGCCGGGACCGGACAGTGGCGGGAAACACCATATATTTT.

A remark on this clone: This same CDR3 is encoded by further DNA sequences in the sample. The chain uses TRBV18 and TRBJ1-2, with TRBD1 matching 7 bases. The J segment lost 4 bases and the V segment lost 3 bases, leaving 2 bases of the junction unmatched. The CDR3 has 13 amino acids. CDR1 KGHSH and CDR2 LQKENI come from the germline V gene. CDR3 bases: TGTGCCAGCTCACCTGACAGGGTCTATGGCTACACCTTC. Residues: CASSPDRVYGYTF.

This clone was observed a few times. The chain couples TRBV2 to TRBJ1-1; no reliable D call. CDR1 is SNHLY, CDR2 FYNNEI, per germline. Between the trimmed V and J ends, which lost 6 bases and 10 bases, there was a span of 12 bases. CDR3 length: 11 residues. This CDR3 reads CASRGWEVAFF. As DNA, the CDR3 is TGTGCCAGCAGAGGGTGGGAGGTAGCTTTCTTT.

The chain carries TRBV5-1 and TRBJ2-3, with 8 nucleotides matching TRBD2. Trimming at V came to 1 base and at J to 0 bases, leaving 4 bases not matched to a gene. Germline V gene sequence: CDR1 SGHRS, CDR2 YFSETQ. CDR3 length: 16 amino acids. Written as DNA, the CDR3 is TGCGCCAGCAGCTTGAACGGGAGGGGCAGCACAGATACGCAGTATTTT. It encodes CASSLNGRGSTDTQYF.

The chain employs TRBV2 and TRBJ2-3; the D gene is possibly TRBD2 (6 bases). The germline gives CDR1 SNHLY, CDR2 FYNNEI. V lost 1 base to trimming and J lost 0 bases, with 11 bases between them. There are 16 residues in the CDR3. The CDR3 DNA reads TGTGCCAGCAGTGAAGGGCGGGGCCCTAGCACAGATACGCAGTATTTT. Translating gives CASSEGRGPSTDTQYF.

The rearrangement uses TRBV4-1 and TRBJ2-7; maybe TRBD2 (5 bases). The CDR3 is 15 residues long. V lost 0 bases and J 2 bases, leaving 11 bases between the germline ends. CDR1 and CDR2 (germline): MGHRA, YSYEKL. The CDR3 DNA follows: TGCGCCAGCAGCCAAGAACGGGGAAGACCCTACGAGCAGTACTTC. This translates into CASSQERGRPYEQYF.

The CDR3 here is CASSLRGANTGELFF. The CDR3 DNA reads as TGTGCCAGCAGCCTCAGGGGAGCGAACACCGGGGAGCTGTTTTTT. The chain employs TRBV13 and TRBJ2-2; D is perhaps TRBD1 (6 bases). CDR1 is PRHDT and CDR2 is FYEKMQ in the germline V gene (reference sequence). This CDR3 spans 15 amino acids. V was pared by 5 bases and J by 0 bases, with 10 bases between.

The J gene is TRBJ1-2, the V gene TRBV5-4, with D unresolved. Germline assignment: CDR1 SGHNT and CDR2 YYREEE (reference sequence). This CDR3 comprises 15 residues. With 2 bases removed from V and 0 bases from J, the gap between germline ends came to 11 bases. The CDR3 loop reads CASSLNPEANYGYTF. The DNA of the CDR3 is TGTGCCAGCAGCTTAAACCCAGAAGCTAACTATGGCTACACCTTC.

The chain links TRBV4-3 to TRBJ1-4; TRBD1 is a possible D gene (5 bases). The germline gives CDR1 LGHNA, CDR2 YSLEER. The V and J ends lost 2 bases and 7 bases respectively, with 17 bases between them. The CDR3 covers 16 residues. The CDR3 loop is CASSQLYRGEGEKLFF. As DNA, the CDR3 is TGCGCCAGCAGCCAACTCTATAGAGGGGAGGGTGAAAAACTGTTTTTT.

As DNA, the CDR3 is TGTGCCAGCAGCTCCTCGGAAGGGGGCATCAACAATGAGCAGTTCTTC. Amino acids: CASSSSEGGINNEQFF. The chain links TRBV7-8 to TRBJ2-1, with 7 nucleotides matching TRBD1. The CDR3 is made up of 16 amino acids. Per the germline V gene, CDR1 is SGHVS and CDR2 is FQNEAQ. With V trimmed by 4 bases and J by 5 bases, 11 bases remained unmatched.

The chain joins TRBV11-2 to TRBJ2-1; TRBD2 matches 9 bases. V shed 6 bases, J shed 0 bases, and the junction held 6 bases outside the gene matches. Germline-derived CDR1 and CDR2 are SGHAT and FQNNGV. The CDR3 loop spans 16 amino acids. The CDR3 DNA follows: TGTGCCAGCAGAATAGCGGGGGAAAGCTCCTACAATGAGCAGTTCTTC. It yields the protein CASRIAGESSYNEQFF.

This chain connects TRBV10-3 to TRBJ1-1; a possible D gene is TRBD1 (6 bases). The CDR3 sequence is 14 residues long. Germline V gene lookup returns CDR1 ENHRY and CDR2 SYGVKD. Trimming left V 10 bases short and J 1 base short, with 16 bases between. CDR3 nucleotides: TGTGCCACCACATACCTAGGGGGGAACACTGAAGCTTTCTTT. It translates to CATTYLGGNTEAFF.

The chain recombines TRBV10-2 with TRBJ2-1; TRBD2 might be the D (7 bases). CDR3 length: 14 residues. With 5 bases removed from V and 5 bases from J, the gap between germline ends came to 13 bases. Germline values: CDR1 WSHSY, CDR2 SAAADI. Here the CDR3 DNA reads TGCGCCAGCAGTTTGCGGGGGCCAAACAATGAGCAGTTCTTC. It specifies CASSLRGPNNEQFF.

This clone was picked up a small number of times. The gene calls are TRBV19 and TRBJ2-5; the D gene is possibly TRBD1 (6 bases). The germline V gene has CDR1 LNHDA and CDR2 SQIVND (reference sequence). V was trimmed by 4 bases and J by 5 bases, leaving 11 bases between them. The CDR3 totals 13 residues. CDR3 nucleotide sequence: TGTGCCAGTAGTAAACAGGGTTCGGAGACCCAGTACTTC. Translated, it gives CASSKQGSETQYF.

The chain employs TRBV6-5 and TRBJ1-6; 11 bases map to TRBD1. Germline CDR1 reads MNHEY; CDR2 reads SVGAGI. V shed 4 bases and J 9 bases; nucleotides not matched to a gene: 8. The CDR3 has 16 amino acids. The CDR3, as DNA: TGTGCCAGCAGTTTTGGGACAGGGGGATCGGTTTCACCCCTCCACTTT. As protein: CASSFGTGGSVSPLHF.

CDR3 residues: CASRADILGETQYF. CDR3 nucleotide sequence: TGTGCCAGCAGGGCGGACATTTTGGGGGAGACCCAGTACTTC. The chain has TRBV5-4 and TRBJ2-5, with D tentatively TRBD1 (5 bases). V was cut by 5 bases and J by 5 bases, with 16 bases left in between. Germline CDR1 SGHNT, CDR2 YYREEE (reference sequence). This CDR3 has 14 residues.

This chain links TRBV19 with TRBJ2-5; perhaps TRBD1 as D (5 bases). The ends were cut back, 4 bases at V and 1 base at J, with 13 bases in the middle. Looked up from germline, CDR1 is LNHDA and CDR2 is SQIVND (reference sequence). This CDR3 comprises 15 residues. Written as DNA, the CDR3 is TGTGCCAGTAGTAGGGTCGACAGATCCCAAGAGACCCAGTACTTC. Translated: CASSRVDRSQETQYF.

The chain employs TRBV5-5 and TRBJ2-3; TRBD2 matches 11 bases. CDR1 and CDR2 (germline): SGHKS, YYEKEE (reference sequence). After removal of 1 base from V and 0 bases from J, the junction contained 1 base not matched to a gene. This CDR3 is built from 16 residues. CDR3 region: CASSLPSGGSTDTQYF. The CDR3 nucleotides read TGTGCCAGCAGCTTGCCTAGCGGGGGGAGCACAGATACGCAGTATTTT.

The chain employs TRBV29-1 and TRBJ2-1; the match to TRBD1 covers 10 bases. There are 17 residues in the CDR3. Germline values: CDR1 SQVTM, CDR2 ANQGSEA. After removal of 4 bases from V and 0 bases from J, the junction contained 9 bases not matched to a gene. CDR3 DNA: TGCAGCGTTGGGGGCCCGACAGGGGGCAGCTCCTACAATGAGCAGTTCTTC. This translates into CSVGGPTGGSSYNEQFF.

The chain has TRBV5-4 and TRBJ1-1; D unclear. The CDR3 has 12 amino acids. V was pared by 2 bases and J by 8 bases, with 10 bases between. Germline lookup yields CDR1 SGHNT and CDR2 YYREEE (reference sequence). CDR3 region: CASSFSRHEAFF. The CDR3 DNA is TGTGCCAGCAGCTTTTCCCGACACGAAGCTTTCTTT.

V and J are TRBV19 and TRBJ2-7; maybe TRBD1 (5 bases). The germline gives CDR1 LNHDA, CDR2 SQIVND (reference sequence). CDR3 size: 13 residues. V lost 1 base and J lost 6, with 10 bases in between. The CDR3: CASSIVAGREQYF. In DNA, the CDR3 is TGTGCCAGTAGTATAGTCGCAGGGCGCGAGCAGTACTTC.

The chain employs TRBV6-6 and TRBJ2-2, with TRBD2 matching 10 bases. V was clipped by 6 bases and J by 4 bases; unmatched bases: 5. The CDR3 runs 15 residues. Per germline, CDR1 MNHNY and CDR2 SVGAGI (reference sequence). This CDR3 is CASRISGGITGELFF. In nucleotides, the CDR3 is TGTGCCAGCAGAATTAGCGGGGGGATCACCGGGGAGCTGTTTTTT.

The chain's CDR3 is CAWNREGTYGYTF. CDR3 in DNA: TGTGCCTGGAACAGGGAGGGTACCTATGGCTACACCTTC. The rearrangement joins TRBV30 to TRBJ1-2; TRBD1 might be the D (6 bases). CDR1 is GTSNPN, CDR2 SVGIG, per germline (reference sequence). The CDR3 has 13 amino acids. V lost 4 bases, J lost 4 bases, and 13 bases lay in between.

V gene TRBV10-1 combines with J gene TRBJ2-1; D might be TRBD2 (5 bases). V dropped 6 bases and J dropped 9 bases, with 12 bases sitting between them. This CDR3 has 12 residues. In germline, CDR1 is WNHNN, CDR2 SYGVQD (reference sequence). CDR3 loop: CASRNSAGEQFF. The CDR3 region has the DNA TGCGCCAGCAGAAATAGCGCGGGTGAGCAGTTCTTC.